What follows are 9 T cell receptor beta chains derived from one specimen sequenced in a study of T cells in Graves' hyperthyroidism and ophthalmopathy. There were TCR beta CDR3 regions amplified from RNA transcripts. The TCR CDR3 first-round RT-PCR relied on the HTBI primer set. TCRdb processed the multiplex PCR reads anew with MiXCR; each CDR3 protein has one entry. The table has nearly 600,000 distinct CDR3 sequences, over 12% seen once; the top ten hold roughly 7%. Sequenced input: blood. Every receptor here comes from a woman between 18 and 30 years old with Graves' ophthalmopathy.

This clonotype has at least ten counts. The rearrangement links TRBV6-1 to TRBJ2-7, with D maybe TRBD1 (6 bases). CDR3 length: 13 amino acids. V was pared by 6 bases and J by 2 bases, with 11 bases between. The germline V gene encodes CDR1 MNHNS and CDR2 SASEGT. The CDR3, as DNA: TGTGCCAGCAGGGACAGTTCGACCTACGAGCAGTACTTC. This gives the protein CASRDSSTYEQYF.

The chain employs TRBV28 and TRBJ1-4; 8 bases fit TRBD1. The germline V gene encodes CDR1 MDHEN and CDR2 SYDVKM. Unmatched junction bases numbered 5, after V lost 10 bases and J lost 4 bases. The CDR3 is 13 residues long. CDR3 region: CATRTGGNEKLFF. In DNA, the CDR3 is TGTGCCACCAGAACAGGGGGTAATGAAAAACTGTTTTTT. Using reference TRBV28 and TRBJ1-4 for the parts outside the CDR3, the full variable domain is DVKVTQSSRYLVKRTGEKVFLECVQDMDHENMFWYRQDPGLGLRLIYFSYDVKMKEKGDIPEGYSVSREKKERFSLILESASTNQTSMYLCATRTGGNEKLFFGSGTQLSVL.

This clonotype was recorded many times. The chain combines TRBV19 with TRBJ1-5; D may be TRBD1 (5 bases). The V end lost 8 bases, the J end lost 7 bases, and 12 bases lay between the germline ends. Germline V gives CDR1 LNHDA, CDR2 SQIVND (reference sequence). The CDR3 extends over 12 amino acids. The CDR3 DNA reads as TGTGCCAGTCGGCGGGGGAACCAGCCCCAGCATTTT. Translating it yields CASRRGNQPQHF.

This clonotype occurred many times. This chain uses TRBV30 with TRBJ2-7, with 10 bases matching TRBD2. Losses at the gene ends were 4 bases for V and 5 bases for J; bases not matched to a gene: 5. The V gene's germline CDR1 is GTSNPN and CDR2 SVGIG (reference sequence). This CDR3 spans 13 amino acids. DNA of the CDR3: TGTGCCTGGATAGCGGGAGGCAGTAACGAGCAGTACTTC. Amino acids: CAWIAGGSNEQYF. Filled out from reference TRBV30 and TRBJ2-7, the complete variable domain reads SQTIHQWPATLVQPVGSPLSLECTVEGTSNPNLYWYRQAAGRGLQLLFYSVGIGQISSEVPQNLSASRPQDRQFILSSKKLLLSDSGFYLCAWIAGGSNEQYFGPGTRLTVT.

This clonotype has ten or more counts. The chain recombines TRBV29-1 with TRBJ2-5; D is unresolved. This CDR3 region has 12 residues. V shed 0 bases and J shed 7 bases, with 9 bases lying between them. The germline CDR1 and CDR2 sequences are SQVTM and ANQGSEA. CDR3 sequence reads: CSVEDGLGTQYF. Written as DNA, the CDR3 is TGCAGCGTTGAAGATGGTTTGGGGACCCAGTACTTC.

Only a few counts were recorded for this clonotype. The chain recombines TRBV9 with TRBJ2-1, with D perhaps matching TRBD2 (5 bases). The CDR3 is 15 residues long. V dropped 3 bases and J dropped 2 bases, with 12 bases sitting between them. The V gene's germline CDR1 is SGDLS and CDR2 YYNGEE. For the CDR3, the DNA is TGTGCCAGCAGCGCGATAGCGTTACCCTACAATGAGCAGTTCTTC. Translated: CASSAIALPYNEQFF.

This clonotype was observed a handful of times. This sequence joins TRBV24-1 and TRBJ1-3; D is uncertain. From germline, CDR1 is KGHDR and CDR2 SFDVKD. The V end lost 8 bases, the J end lost 4 bases, and 14 bases lay between the germline ends. The CDR3 extends over 14 amino acids. CDR3 sequence (DNA): TGTGCCACCATCGTCGAATTGCCGGGAAACACCATATATTTT. Its protein product is CATIVELPGNTIYF.

In this sample, this clonotype turned up many times. The chain uses TRBV2 and TRBJ2-3; maybe TRBD2 (6 bases). The CDR3 sequence is 15 residues long. Germline-derived CDR1 and CDR2 are SNHLY and FYNNEI. The ends were cut back, 4 bases at V and 0 bases at J, with 11 bases in the middle. CDR3 region: CASSVRRESTDTQYF. The CDR3 bases are TGTGCCAGCAGTGTAAGGCGGGAAAGCACAGATACGCAGTATTTT.

Many counts were recorded for this clonotype. J is TRBJ2-7 and V is TRBV28; the D is unclear. V lost 3 bases and J 5 bases, leaving 11 bases between the germline ends. The CDR3 is 13 residues long. Germline CDR1 is MDHEN and CDR2 is SYDVKM. This CDR3 is CASSLGGFNEQYF. The CDR3 DNA reads TGTGCCAGCAGTTTGGGTGGGTTTAACGAGCAGTACTTC. Supplemented by reference TRBV28 and TRBJ2-7, the full variable domain reads DVKVTQSSRYLVKRTGEKVFLECVQDMDHENMFWYRQDPGLGLRLIYFSYDVKMKEKGDIPEGYSVSREKKERFSLILESASTNQTSMYLCASSLGGFNEQYFGPGTRLTVT.